Reported below is one T cell receptor beta chain. Its antigen is not identified. The whole isolated RNA underwent reverse transcription, so sequencing captured expressed TCRB transcripts. The method was immunoSEQ multiplex PCR; TCRdb's version includes in-frame clones alone and lacks a portion of them. Among a few hundred thousand clones listed, less than 35% were seen once. The sample is drawn from a study of beta chain features in type 1 diabetes. V lost 7 bases and J lost 3; bases outside the gene matches: 8. Germline V gene data show CDR1 as SQVTM and CDR2 as ANQGSEA. The CDR3 covers 14 residues. Findings of the study overall: Patients with type 1 diabetes carried fewer insertions and had more deletions at their VDJ junctions. Shorter templates may be favored by PCR, equally so in patients and controls.

The specimen was central memory CD4+ T cells from blood. The clonotype originates from a man under 40 in good health. The chain is built from TRBV29-1 and TRBJ2-7; 11 bases align to TRBD1. CDR3 residues: CSAVTGTGGYEQYF. CDR3 in DNA: TGCAGCGCTGTGACCGGGACAGGGGGCTACGAGCAGTACTTC.